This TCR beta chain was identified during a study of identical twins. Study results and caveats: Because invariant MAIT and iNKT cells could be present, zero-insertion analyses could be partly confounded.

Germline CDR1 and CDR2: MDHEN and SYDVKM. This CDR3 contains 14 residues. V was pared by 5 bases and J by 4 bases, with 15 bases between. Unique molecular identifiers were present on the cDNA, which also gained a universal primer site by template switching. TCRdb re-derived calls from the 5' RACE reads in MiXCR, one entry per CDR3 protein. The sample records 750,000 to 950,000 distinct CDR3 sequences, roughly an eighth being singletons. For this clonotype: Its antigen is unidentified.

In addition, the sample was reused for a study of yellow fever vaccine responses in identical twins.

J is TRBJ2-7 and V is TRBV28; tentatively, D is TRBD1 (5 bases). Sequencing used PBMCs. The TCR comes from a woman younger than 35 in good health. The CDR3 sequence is CASSPSQVRYEQYF. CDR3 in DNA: TGTGCCAGCAGTCCCTCACAGGTCAGGTACGAGCAGTACTTC. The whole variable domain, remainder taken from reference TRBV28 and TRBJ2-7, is DVKVTQSSRYLVKRTGEKVFLECVQDMDHENMFWYRQDPGLGLRLIYFSYDVKMKEKGDIPEGYSVSREKKERFSLILESASTNQTSMYLCASSPSQVRYEQYFGPGTRLTVT.